The next 14 T cell receptor beta chains were all read from a single sample in a study of blood T cell repertoires in COVID-19. TCRdb's table, derived via immunoSEQ multiplex PCR, lists solely in-frame clones and lacks some. Seen here are roughly 290,000 clones, approximately 86% observed once, and the top ten hold around 4.2%. The sample consisted of peripheral blood. All receptors come from a woman aged 45 to 65 with active or convalescent COVID-19.

The chain uses TRBV2 and TRBJ2-2; 11 bases line up with TRBD2. The ends lost 7 bases at V and 1 base at J; junction bases unmatched: 5. The CDR3 length is 16 residues. In germline, CDR1 is SNHLY, CDR2 FYNNEI. The DNA for the CDR3 is TGTGCCAGCACGCTAGCGGGAGGACTGAACACCGGGGAGCTGTTTTTT. Protein: CASTLAGGLNTGELFF.

Only a few counts were recorded for this clone. DNA for the CDR3: TGCGCCAGCAGTGAGAGGGGCCGGACCGATGAGCAGTTCTTC. It specifies CASSERGRTDEQFF. V usage is TRBV10-2 and J usage is TRBJ2-1; perhaps TRBD1 as D (5 bases). The CDR3 length is 14 residues. The V gene lost 2 bases and the J gene lost 8 bases, with 13 bases spanning the gap. CDR1 is WSHSY and CDR2 is SAAADI in the germline V gene.

The chain is built from TRBV27 and TRBJ2-7, with TRBD2 matching 10 bases. This CDR3 is built from 14 residues. V dropped 6 bases and J dropped 2; count of bases not matched to a gene: 4. Germline values: CDR1 MNHEY, CDR2 SMNVEV (reference sequence). The CDR3 protein is CASRDGLAAYEQYF. The CDR3 coding sequence is TGTGCCAGCAGGGACGGACTAGCGGCCTACGAGCAGTACTTC.

The chain links TRBV6-5 to TRBJ1-5, with D possibly matching TRBD1 (6 bases). The germline CDR1 and CDR2 sequences are MNHEY and SVGAGI. This CDR3 contains 13 residues. Trimming took 6 bases from V and 4 from J, leaving 10 bases between them. This CDR3 reads CASSADRNQPQHF. In DNA, the CDR3 is TGTGCCAGCAGCGCAGACAGGAATCAGCCCCAGCATTTT.

The chain has TRBV3-1 (or the pseudogene TRBV3-2) and TRBJ2-1, with TRBD2 identical over 7 bases. CDR1 LGHDT and CDR2 YNNKEL come from the germline V gene (reference sequence). Germline trimming cut 4 bases from V and 6 bases from J; bases unmatched to any gene: 12. This CDR3 contains 16 residues. CDR3 loop: CASSPRTPGGGNEQFF. The CDR3 DNA sequence: TGTGCCAGCAGCCCACGTACCCCGGGCGGGGGCAATGAGCAGTTCTTC.

The rearrangement joins TRBV28 to TRBJ1-2; TRBD1 matches 8 bases. Germline-derived CDR1 and CDR2 are MDHEN and SYDVKM. V lost 6 bases and J lost 5; bases outside the gene matches: 2. The CDR3 runs to 12 residues. Written as DNA, the CDR3 is TGTGCCAGCAGCACAGGGGGTTATGGCTACACCTTC. It translates to CASSTGGYGYTF.

The chain couples TRBV29-1 to TRBJ1-1; a possible D gene is TRBD1 (5 bases). The CDR3 loop spans 10 amino acids. V lost 4 bases, J lost 11 bases, and 11 bases lay in between. The V gene's germline CDR1 is SQVTM and CDR2 ANQGSEA. CDR3 bases: TGCAGCGTTGTACGGGGGGAGGCTTTCTTT. This encodes CSVVRGEAFF.

The V gene is TRBV3-1 (or the pseudogene TRBV3-2), the J gene TRBJ2-2, with a tentative D call TRBD1 (5 bases). CDR3 length equals 13 residues. V lost 2 bases and J lost 6, with 7 bases in between. Germline assignment: CDR1 LGHDT and CDR2 YNNKEL (reference sequence). The CDR3 bases are TGTGCCAGCAGCCAATGGGGCGCCGGGGAGCTGTTTTTT. It is translated as CASSQWGAGELFF.

This chain links TRBV9 with TRBJ2-2; 10 bases align to TRBD2. This CDR3 region has 19 residues. Looked up from germline, CDR1 is SGDLS and CDR2 is YYNGEE. J lost 5 bases, V lost 0 bases, and 13 bases had no gene match. CDR3 region: CASSVASWLAGVGTGELFF. CDR3 sequence (DNA): TGTGCCAGCAGCGTAGCTTCGTGGCTAGCGGGAGTCGGGACCGGGGAGCTGTTTTTT.

This clone has a single count. The V gene is TRBV5-6, the J gene TRBJ1-6, with 10 bases fitting TRBD1. V was clipped by 1 base and J by 5 bases; unmatched bases: 3. The germline V gene has CDR1 SGHDT and CDR2 YYEEEE. CDR3 length equals 16 residues. CDR3 in DNA: TGTGCCAGCAGCTTGTTGGACAGGGGGGATAATTCACCCCTCCACTTT. It codes for CASSLLDRGDNSPLHF.

The chain employs TRBV19 and TRBJ2-6, with a possible D match to TRBD1 (5 bases). V was shortened by 4 bases and J by 4 bases, with 14 bases between the two germline ends. CDR1 is LNHDA and CDR2 is SQIVND in the germline V gene (reference sequence). CDR3 length equals 16 residues. CDR3 loop: CASSNPQSGGANVLTF. The CDR3 region has the DNA TGTGCCAGTAGTAACCCCCAGTCAGGGGGGGCCAACGTCCTGACTTTC.

The chain carries TRBV10-3 and TRBJ2-7; D possibly corresponds to TRBD2 (7 bases). The CDR3 runs 15 residues. Looked up from germline, CDR1 is ENHRY and CDR2 is SYGVKD. Trimming cost V 0 bases and J 6 bases, with 15 bases left between them. This CDR3 reads CAISESKGGVAEQYF. CDR3 sequence (DNA): TGTGCCATCAGTGAGTCAAAAGGGGGGGTTGCCGAGCAGTACTTC.

J is TRBJ1-2 and V is TRBV6-5, with D possibly TRBD1 on 5 matching bases. Germline V gene lookup returns CDR1 MNHEY and CDR2 SVGAGI. V lost 4 bases and J 3 bases, leaving 12 bases between the germline ends. CDR3 length equals 14 residues. This chain's CDR3 is CASSSRLRDYGYTF. CDR3 nucleotide sequence: TGTGCCAGCAGTTCCCGGCTCAGGGACTATGGCTACACCTTC.

The chain carries TRBV7-2 and TRBJ2-1; 8 bases are shared with TRBD2. CDR1 and CDR2 from the germline V gene are SGHTA and FQGNSA. The CDR3 spans 17 residues. The V segment lost 5 bases and the J segment 0 bases; nucleotides outside the gene matches: 9. CDR3 nucleotide sequence: TGTGCCAGCAGCCCTACTAGCGGATACAGCTCCTACAATGAGCAGTTCTTC. Translating it yields CASSPTSGYSSYNEQFF.